A single sample is the source of the 5 T cell receptor beta chains below, sequenced in a study of beta chain features in type 1 diabetes. No antigen has been identified for these receptors. Study-wide points: All four CD4+ subsets from Type 1 diabetes patients carried moderately but significantly shorter TCRB CDR3s.

Expressed TCRB transcripts were sequenced because the entire RNA isolate underwent reverse transcription. Produced via immunoSEQ multiplex PCR; TCRdb's table is partial and in-frame only. The top ten hold less than 0.65% of the sample, which has more than 300,000 clones, around 9.6% seen once. The source material was central memory CD4+ T cells from blood. These receptors all come from a young man with type 1 diabetes.

The table lists this clone with a few counts. The chain combines TRBV6-5 with TRBJ1-5, with 8 bases aligning to TRBD1. V was pared by 6 bases and J by 3 bases, with 4 bases of the junction left unmatched. The CDR3 contains 14 residues. Germline assignment: CDR1 MNHEY and CDR2 SVGAGI. The chain's CDR3 is CASSLQGVNQPQHF. The CDR3 DNA reads TGTGCCAGCAGCTTACAGGGGGTCAATCAGCCCCAGCATTTT.

The chain carries TRBV15 and TRBJ2-5; TRBD1 might be the D (6 bases). Germline V gene data show CDR1 as LNHNV and CDR2 as YYDKDF (reference sequence). Trimming cost V 0 bases and J 5 bases, with 16 bases left between them. The length of the CDR3 is 16 residues. CDR3 region: CATSRERQAVGETQYF. The CDR3, as DNA: TGTGCCACCAGCAGAGAACGACAGGCGGTTGGGGAGACCCAGTACTTC.

This clone was detected only a few times. The CDR3 DNA is TGTGCCAGCAGTTACAGCGGAGCCGGGTACGAGCAGTACTTC. It translates to CASSYSGAGYEQYF. The gene calls are TRBV28 and TRBJ2-7, with a possible D match to TRBD2 (5 bases). The CDR3 consists of 14 residues. Between the trimmed V and J ends, which lost 4 bases and 4 bases, there was a span of 14 bases. Germline CDR1 MDHEN, CDR2 SYDVKM.

This clone was seen more than once but under ten times. V and J are TRBV6-5 and TRBJ2-1; 11 nucleotides align to TRBD2. Germline trimming cut 7 bases from V and 7 bases from J; bases unmatched to any gene: 9. The CDR3 is made up of 15 amino acids. CDR1 and CDR2 (germline): MNHEY, SVGAGI. The CDR3 reads CASTPLAGARNEQFF. In DNA, the CDR3 is TGTGCCAGCACCCCACTAGCGGGAGCTCGGAATGAGCAGTTCTTC.

This clone was detected a few times. In the same sample, other DNA sequences code for this CDR3. The chain couples TRBV19 to TRBJ1-5; D is undetermined. This CDR3 contains 14 residues. Trimming removed 3 bases from V and 0 bases from J, with 6 bases in between. Germline assignment: CDR1 LNHDA and CDR2 SQIVND (reference sequence). The CDR3 sequence is CASSIGYSNQPQHF. Written as DNA, the CDR3 is TGTGCCAGTAGTATCGGCTATAGCAATCAGCCCCAGCATTTT.